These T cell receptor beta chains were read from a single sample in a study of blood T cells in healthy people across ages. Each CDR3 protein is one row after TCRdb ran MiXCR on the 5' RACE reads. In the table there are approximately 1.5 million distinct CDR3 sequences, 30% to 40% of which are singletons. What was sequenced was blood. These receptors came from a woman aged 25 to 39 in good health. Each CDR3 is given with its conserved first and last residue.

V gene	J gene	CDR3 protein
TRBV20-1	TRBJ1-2	CSASAQDSNYGYTF
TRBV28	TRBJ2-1	CASSLSWDRGRDEQFF
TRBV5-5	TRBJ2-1	CASSLETGWSSYNEQFF
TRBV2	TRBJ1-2	CASAGEYGYTF
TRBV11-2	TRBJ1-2	CASAPLQGLEGYTF
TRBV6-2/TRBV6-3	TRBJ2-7	CASSRHTTGTLSYEQYF
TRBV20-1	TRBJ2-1	CSGAGVGNEQFF
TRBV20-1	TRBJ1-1	CSARGLGWTEAFF
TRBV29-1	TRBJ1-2	CSGLAGEKDYGYTF
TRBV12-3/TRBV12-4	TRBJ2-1	CASSFLGQGAWNEQFF
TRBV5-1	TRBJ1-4	CSSSFLDSTGEKLFF
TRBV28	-	CASSPPLAERYEQYF
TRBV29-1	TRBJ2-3	CSAAQAGTSPTDTQYF
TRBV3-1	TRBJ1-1	CASSPKVRTEAFF
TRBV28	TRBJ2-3	CASSSGGAAHTQYF
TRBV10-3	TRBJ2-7	CAISEGGREQYF
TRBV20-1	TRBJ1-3	CSARDGGAGNTIYF
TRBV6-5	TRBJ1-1	CASTPAILNTEAFF
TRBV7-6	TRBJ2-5	CASSLEGRAGETQYF
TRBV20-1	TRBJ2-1	CSARAQEGRSYNEQFF
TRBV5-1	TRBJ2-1	CASSLSTLPGDEQFF
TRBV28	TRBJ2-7	CASSPPRELRVYEQYF
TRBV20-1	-	CGARDGLAGETQYF
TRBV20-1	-	CSATELAGQETQFF
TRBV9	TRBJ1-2	CASSVGTGGTYGYTF
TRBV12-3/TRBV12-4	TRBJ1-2	CASRPGQGLNYGYTF
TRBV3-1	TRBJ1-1	CASSAQPGQVNTEAFF
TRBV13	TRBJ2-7	CANSLPGGTYEQYF
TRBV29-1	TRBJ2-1	CSVQGGTTYNEQFF
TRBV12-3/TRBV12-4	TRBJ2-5	CASQAGGSQETQYF
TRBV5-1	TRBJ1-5	CASSLEWGAGQPQHF
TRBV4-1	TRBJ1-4	CASSQEGGWEKLFF
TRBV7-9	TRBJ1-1	CASSLPTGNTEAFF
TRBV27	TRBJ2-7	CASSPIQGAYEQYF
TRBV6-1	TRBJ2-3	CASGGPTDTQYF
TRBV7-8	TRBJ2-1	CASSLQDMSEQFF
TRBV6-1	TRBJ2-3	CASTRPGGTQYF
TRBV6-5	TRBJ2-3	CASSYGQGGTDTQYF
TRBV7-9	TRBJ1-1	CASSFSTGGDTEAFF
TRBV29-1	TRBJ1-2	CSVLNRACGYTF
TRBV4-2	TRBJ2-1	CASSQGGNYQNNEQFF
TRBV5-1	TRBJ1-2	CASSASDSLAYGYTF
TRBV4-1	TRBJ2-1	CASSQEGGLSNEQFF